This T cell receptor (beta chain) was sequenced during a study of blood T cell repertoires in COVID-19. Allocation to cohorts depended on clinical history reported by the participants. The ends lost 11 bases at V and 0 bases at J; junction bases unmatched: 7. Germline CDR1 LGHDT, CDR2 YNNKEL (reference sequence). The CDR3 totals 14 residues. Only in-frame clones appear in the TCRdb table, and some are missing; sequencing was by immunoSEQ multiplex PCR. The sample contains about 300,000 clones, about nine tenths of which appear only once. This sequence originates from a woman in her late teens or twenties who had recovered from COVID-19. V is TRBV3-1 (or the pseudogene TRBV3-2) and J is TRBJ1-3; 7 nucleotides agree with TRBD1. What was sequenced was PBMCs or T cells enriched from blood (not recorded which). CDR3 amino acids: CAVSGGFSGNTIYF. The CDR3 coding sequence is TGTGCCGTCTCAGGGGGTTTCTCTGGAAACACCATATATTTT.